This paragraph reports one T cell receptor beta chain. Its antigen is as yet unknown. Other DNA sequences of this sample code for an identical CDR3. This record belongs to a study of T cell responses to AZD1222 COVID-19 vaccine. Overall study findings and caveats: A reported finding is that nearly half of spike-specific TCRs target unmutated variant regions.

Assay: immunoSEQ multiplex PCR; the TCRdb copy retains only in-frame clones and omits some. The data hold roughly 140,000 clones, with approximately 85% observed a single time. CDR3 size: 12 residues. Germline V gene data show CDR1 as SEHNR and CDR2 as FQNEAQ (reference sequence). Trimming took off 1 base at V and 4 bases at J, with 4 bases between the two ends. The chain employs TRBV7-9 and TRBJ1-2; D gene ambiguous. The origin of this receptor is an adult in good health. Specimen: peripheral blood, collected on day 0 of MenACWY control vaccination. The CDR3 bases are TGTGCCAGCAGCTTAGACTTCTATGGCTACACCTTC. This codes for CASSLDFYGYTF.